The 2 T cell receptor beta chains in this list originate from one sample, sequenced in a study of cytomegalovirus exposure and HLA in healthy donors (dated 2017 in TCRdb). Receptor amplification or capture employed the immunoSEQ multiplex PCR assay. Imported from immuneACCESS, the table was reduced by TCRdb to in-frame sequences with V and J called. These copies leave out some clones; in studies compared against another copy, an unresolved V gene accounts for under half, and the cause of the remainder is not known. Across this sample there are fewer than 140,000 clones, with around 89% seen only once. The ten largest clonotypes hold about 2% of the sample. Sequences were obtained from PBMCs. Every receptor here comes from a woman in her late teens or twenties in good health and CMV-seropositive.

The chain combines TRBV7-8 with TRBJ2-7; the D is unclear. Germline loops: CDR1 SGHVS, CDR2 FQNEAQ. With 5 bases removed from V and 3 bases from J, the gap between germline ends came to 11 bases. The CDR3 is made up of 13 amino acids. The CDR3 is CASSPGEDYEQYV. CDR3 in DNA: TGTGCCAGCAGCCCTGGAGAGGACTACGAGCAGTACGTC.

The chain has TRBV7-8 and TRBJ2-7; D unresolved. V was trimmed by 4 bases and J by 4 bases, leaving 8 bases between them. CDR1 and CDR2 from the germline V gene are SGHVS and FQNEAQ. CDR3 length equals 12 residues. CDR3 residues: CASSSPTYEQYF. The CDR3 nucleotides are TGTGCCAGCAGCTCACCGACTTACGAGCAGTACTTC. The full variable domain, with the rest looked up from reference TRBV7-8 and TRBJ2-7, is GAGVSQSPRYKVAKRGQDVALRCDPISGHVSLFWYQQALGQGPEFLTYFQNEAQLDKSGLPSDRFFAERPEGSVSTLKIQRTQQEDSAVYLCASSSPTYEQYFGPGTRLTVT.